A single sample gave rise to the 28 T cell receptor beta chains below, sequenced in a study of brain T cells in children with intractable seizures. Here immunoSEQ multiplex PCR was the method, and the copy in TCRdb shows in-frame clones only, minus some. The sample shows around 100,000 clones, approximately 94% of them seen only once. This material consisted of peripheral blood, taken at surgery. The source of these receptors is a boy under two years old with hemimegalencephaly and intractable seizures.

The V and J genes are TRBV14 and TRBJ2-3; perhaps D is TRBD1 or TRBD2 (5 bases each). The CDR3 is made up of 16 amino acids. The germline CDR1 and CDR2 sequences are SGHDN and FVKESK. V lost 0 bases to trimming and J lost 1 base, with 11 bases between them. CDR3 coding DNA: TGTGCCAGCAGCCAAGACGGGGCCTTGGGCACAGATACGCAGTATTTT. It codes for CASSQDGALGTDTQYF.

This chain links TRBV19 with TRBJ2-5, with 7 bases that match TRBD2. Germline V CDR1 and CDR2: LNHDA, SQIVND (reference sequence). The trim removed 3 bases at V and 0 bases at J, leaving 22 bases unmatched. The CDR3 is 21 amino acids. CDR3 sequence (DNA): TGTGCCAGTAGTATCTCAAGTTCTGGGTTGTGGCTAGCGGCAGACCAAGAGACCCAGTACTTC. This codes for CASSISSSGLWLAADQETQYF.

This clone was observed once. The chain is built from TRBV30 and TRBJ1-3; D is ambiguous. CDR1 GTSNPN and CDR2 SVGIG come from the germline V gene (reference sequence). CDR3 size: 12 residues. Trimming stripped 4 bases from V and 2 bases from J, with 6 bases between. CDR3 amino acids: CAWTRTGNTIYF. CDR3 nucleotide sequence: TGTGCCTGGACCAGGACTGGAAACACCATATATTTT.

The chain couples TRBV29-1 to TRBJ2-7; tentatively, D is TRBD1 or TRBD2 (5 bases each). The CDR3 sequence is 12 residues long. The V gene lost 6 bases and the J gene lost 2 bases, with 11 bases spanning the gap. Per germline, CDR1 SQVTM and CDR2 ANQGSEA. The chain's CDR3 is CSVRDGPYEQYF. The DNA for the CDR3 is TGCAGCGTCCGGGACGGCCCCTACGAGCAGTACTTC.

The count of this clone is one. This CDR3 is CASSHPASGELFF. The CDR3, as DNA: TGTGCCAGCAGTCATCCAGCGTCAGGGGAGCTGTTTTTT. This rearrangement joins TRBV5-6 to TRBJ2-2; D gene ambiguous. Trimming took 5 bases from V and 8 from J, leaving 13 bases between them. Per germline, CDR1 SGHDT and CDR2 YYEEEE. The CDR3 loop spans 13 amino acids.

This clone came up a few times. The genes are TRBV6-5 and TRBJ1-1; D gene unclear. This CDR3 has 12 residues. Germline lookup yields CDR1 MNHEY and CDR2 SVGAGI. V lost 2 bases and J 6 bases, leaving 7 bases between the germline ends. CDR3 nucleotides: TGTGCCAGCAGTTACCACGGGGCTGAAGCTTTCTTT. This codes for CASSYHGAEAFF.

The gene calls are TRBV27 and TRBJ2-1; 10 bases are shared with TRBD2. CDR3 length equals 17 residues. Germline CDR1 MNHEY, CDR2 SMNVEV (reference sequence). Trimming cost V 2 bases and J 3 bases; bases outside gene matches: 7. CDR3 DNA: TGTGCCAGCAGTTTAATCCCCCGGACTAGCGGCTACAATGAGCAGTTCTTC. It is translated as CASSLIPRTSGYNEQFF.

This chain links TRBV28 with TRBJ1-2, with a weak D call TRBD1 (5 bases). CDR3 length: 12 amino acids. Trimming removed 4 bases at V and 4 bases at J, with 7 bases between. Germline V gene sequence: CDR1 MDHEN, CDR2 SYDVKM. CDR3 loop: CASSWGFYGYTF. As DNA, the CDR3 is TGTGCCAGCAGTTGGGGGTTCTATGGCTACACCTTC.

This clone has just one count. This sequence joins TRBV3-1 (or the pseudogene TRBV3-2) and TRBJ2-3, with 10 bases lining up with TRBD2. The CDR3 runs 13 residues. With 5 bases clipped from V and 6 bases from J, the junction kept 2 bases outside the gene matches. CDR1 is LGHDT, CDR2 YNNKEL, per germline (reference sequence). As DNA, the CDR3 is TGTGCCAGCAGCATTAGCGGGGGGGATACGCAGTATTTT. Protein product: CASSISGGDTQYF.

The chain links TRBV7-2 to TRBJ2-2; perhaps TRBD2 as D (6 bases). The CDR3 covers 16 residues. Trimming removed 5 bases from V and 2 bases from J, with 15 bases in between. Germline V gene lookup returns CDR1 SGHTA and CDR2 FQGNSA. In DNA, the CDR3 is TGTGCCAGCAGCGCGAACCCGGGACTTAACACCGGGGAGCTGTTTTTT. Translated, it gives CASSANPGLNTGELFF.

Here the CDR3 DNA reads TGCGCCAGCACCGCCGACAGCACATACTATGGCTACACCTTC. Residues: CASTADSTYYGYTF. The V call is TRBV5-1, the J call TRBJ1-2; TRBD1 might be the D (5 bases). CDR3 length: 14 residues. CDR1 SGHRS and CDR2 YFSETQ come from the germline V gene. Trimming removed 6 bases at V and 3 bases at J, with 15 bases between.

The J gene is TRBJ2-2, the V gene TRBV27, with D unresolved. V shed 3 bases and J shed 2 bases, with 7 bases lying between them. The CDR3 length is 14 residues. Germline values: CDR1 MNHEY, CDR2 SMNVEV (reference sequence). The CDR3 sequence: CASSFNFNTGELFF. DNA of the CDR3: TGTGCCAGCAGTTTTAACTTCAACACCGGGGAGCTGTTTTTT.

This rearrangement joins TRBV7-2 to TRBJ1-5; weak D call: TRBD1 (6 bases). The V end lost 1 base, the J end lost 11 bases, and 18 bases lay between the germline ends. This CDR3 comprises 15 residues. Germline V lookup: CDR1 SGHTA, CDR2 FQGNSA. This CDR3 is CASSLGQPGHIAQHF. The CDR3 coding sequence is TGTGCCAGCAGCTTAGGGCAACCGGGACATATAGCCCAGCATTTT.

The V gene is TRBV7-3, the J gene TRBJ1-1; tentatively, D is TRBD1 (6 bases). The germline V gene has CDR1 SGHTA and CDR2 FQGTGA. There are 14 residues in the CDR3. V lost 5 bases to trimming and J lost 1 base, with 11 bases between them. CDR3 sequence (DNA): TGTGCCAGCAGCCCGGGACATACGAACACTGAAGCTTTCTTT. Encoded protein: CASSPGHTNTEAFF.

The V call is TRBV7-6, the J call TRBJ1-2; D gene unclear. Germline V CDR1 and CDR2: SGHVS, FNYEAQ. Trimming pared 1 base from V and 4 bases from J, leaving 16 bases between. There are 16 residues in the CDR3. The CDR3 DNA reads TGTGCCAGCAGCTTAGGTTGGTGGACGAGCTCCTATGGCTACACCTTC. As protein: CASSLGWWTSSYGYTF. Drawing the rest from reference TRBV7-6 and TRBJ1-2, the complete variable domain is GAGVSQSPRYKVTKRGQDVALRCDPISGHVSLYWYRQALGQGPEFLTYFNYEAQQDKSGLPNDRFSAERPEGSISTLTIQRTEQRDSAMYRCASSLGWWTSSYGYTFGSGTRLTVV.

The chain carries TRBV4-3 and TRBJ2-3; 9 bases match TRBD1. The trim removed 0 bases at V and 5 bases at J, leaving 3 bases unmatched. Germline CDR1 LGHNA, CDR2 YSLEER. CDR3 size: 15 residues. CDR3 nucleotide sequence: TGCGCCAGCAGCCAAGATCGACAGGGGGTAGATACGCAGTATTTT. Translating it yields CASSQDRQGVDTQYF.

V usage is TRBV7-9 and J usage is TRBJ2-5; D is perhaps TRBD1 (6 bases). V dropped 0 bases and J dropped 6 bases, with 8 bases sitting between them. From germline, CDR1 is SEHNR and CDR2 FQNEAQ (reference sequence). CDR3 size: 13 residues. CDR3 nucleotide sequence: TGTGCCAGCAGCTTAGCAGGGGGAAAGACCCAGTACTTC. Translating it yields CASSLAGGKTQYF.

V and J are TRBV27 and TRBJ2-3; 7 nucleotides line up with TRBD2. The CDR3 is 13 residues long. Losses at the gene ends were 5 bases for V and 8 bases for J; bases not matched to a gene: 7. Germline assignment: CDR1 MNHEY and CDR2 SMNVEV (reference sequence). The CDR3, as DNA: TGTGCCAGCAGTGCCGCTCGCGGGGGTACGCAGTATTTT. Protein product: CASSAARGGTQYF.

The genes are TRBV10-1 and TRBJ2-2, with TRBD2 matching 14 bases. CDR3 length: 18 residues. Looked up from germline, CDR1 is WNHNN and CDR2 is SYGVQD (reference sequence). The V segment lost 4 bases and the J segment 1 base; nucleotides outside the gene matches: 5. CDR3 loop: CASSGLAGGPGNTGELFF. In DNA form, the CDR3 reads TGCGCCAGCAGTGGACTAGCGGGAGGGCCAGGGAACACCGGGGAGCTGTTTTTT.

The chain combines TRBV5-5 with TRBJ2-7, with a weak D call TRBD2 (6 bases). V was cut by 6 bases and J by 3 bases, with 19 bases left in between. CDR1 and CDR2 from the germline V gene are SGHKS and YYEKEE (reference sequence). CDR3 length: 15 amino acids. The CDR3 here is CASTRNRGLFYEQYF. CDR3 in DNA: TGTGCCAGCACCCGAAATAGGGGACTTTTCTACGAGCAGTACTTC.

The V gene is TRBV28, the J gene TRBJ2-2; TRBD2 is a possible D gene (6 bases). The CDR3 runs to 12 residues. Germline V gene data show CDR1 as MDHEN and CDR2 as SYDVKM. V lost 4 bases and J lost 6, with 6 bases in between. The CDR3 coding sequence is TGTGCCAGCAGTTGGGGGGCCGGGGAGCTGTTTTTT. Its translation is CASSWGAGELFF. Full variable domain (rest looked up from reference TRBV28 and TRBJ2-2): DVKVTQSSRYLVKRTGEKVFLECVQDMDHENMFWYRQDPGLGLRLIYFSYDVKMKEKGDIPEGYSVSREKKERFSLILESASTNQTSMYLCASSWGAGELFFGEGSRLTVL.

The chain has TRBV2 and TRBJ2-6; D is possibly TRBD1 or TRBD2 (6 bases each). V gave up 8 bases and J gave up 3 bases, with 14 bases separating them. The CDR3 totals 15 residues. The germline CDR1 and CDR2 sequences are SNHLY and FYNNEI. The CDR3 bases are TGTGCCAGCGAAGAGGGGGGAGTTGGGGCCAACGTCCTGACTTTC. This gives the protein CASEEGGVGANVLTF.

Comment on this clone: The junction departs from germline at one end; a sequencing error may be responsible. The chain combines TRBV6-4 with TRBJ1-4, with TRBD1 as a possible D gene (5 bases). Germline V gives CDR1 MRHNA, CDR2 SNTAGT. The length of the CDR3 is 13 residues. The CDR3 spells CASSDSQGEKLFF. For the CDR3, the DNA is TGTGCCAGCAGCGACTCTCAGGGTGAAAAACTGTTTTTT.

This clone showed up just a few times. The V call is TRBV21-1, the J call TRBJ1-1; the table's D call of TRBD1 was not tested on the DNA. TRBV21-1 is noted as a pseudogene. The CDR3 has 19 residues. CDR3 in amino acids: CASSKGVAGARGGNTEAFF. In DNA form, the CDR3 reads TGTGCCAGCAGCAAAGGGGTGGCAGGGGCTCGGGGTGGGAACACTGAAGCTTTCTTT.

The rearrangement links TRBV16 to TRBJ2-7; 8 bases fit TRBD1. Germline lookup yields CDR1 KGHSY and CDR2 FQNENV. The CDR3 extends over 18 amino acids. Trimming at V came to 4 bases and at J to 3 bases, leaving 17 bases not matched to a gene. CDR3 sequence reads: CASSPPVPGQAFFYEQYF. Written as DNA, the CDR3 is TGTGCCAGCAGCCCCCCGGTCCCGGGACAGGCGTTTTTCTACGAGCAGTACTTC.

The chain employs TRBV11-3 and TRBJ2-7, with a possible D match to TRBD2 (6 bases). The V and J ends lost 0 bases and 2 bases respectively, with 11 bases between them. The CDR3 is 15 residues long. Germline CDR1 reads SGHNT; CDR2 reads YENEEA. The CDR3, as DNA: TGTGCCAGCAGCTTAGATCCGCGGGGCCCCTACGAGCAGTACTTC. Protein: CASSLDPRGPYEQYF.

This chain joins TRBV11-2 and TRBJ1-1, with D unresolved. Germline values: CDR1 SGHAT, CDR2 FQNNGV. Trimming shortened V by 5 bases and J by 3 bases, and 4 bases separated the two germline ends. The CDR3 covers 11 residues. The DNA of the CDR3 is TGTGCCAGCAGCCTTCACACTGAAGCTTTCTTT. Translation: CASSLHTEAFF.

In this sample, this clone turned up once. V is TRBV5-1 and J is TRBJ2-7, with TRBD2 identical over 7 bases. J lost 0 bases, V lost 0 bases, and 15 bases had no gene match. Germline-derived CDR1 and CDR2 are SGHRS and YFSETQ. CDR3 size: 19 residues. Written as DNA, the CDR3 is TGCGCCAGCAGCTTGGGGACTAGTTTTTTTCGGGGAAGCTCCTACGAGCAGTACTTC. Amino acids: CASSLGTSFFRGSSYEQYF.